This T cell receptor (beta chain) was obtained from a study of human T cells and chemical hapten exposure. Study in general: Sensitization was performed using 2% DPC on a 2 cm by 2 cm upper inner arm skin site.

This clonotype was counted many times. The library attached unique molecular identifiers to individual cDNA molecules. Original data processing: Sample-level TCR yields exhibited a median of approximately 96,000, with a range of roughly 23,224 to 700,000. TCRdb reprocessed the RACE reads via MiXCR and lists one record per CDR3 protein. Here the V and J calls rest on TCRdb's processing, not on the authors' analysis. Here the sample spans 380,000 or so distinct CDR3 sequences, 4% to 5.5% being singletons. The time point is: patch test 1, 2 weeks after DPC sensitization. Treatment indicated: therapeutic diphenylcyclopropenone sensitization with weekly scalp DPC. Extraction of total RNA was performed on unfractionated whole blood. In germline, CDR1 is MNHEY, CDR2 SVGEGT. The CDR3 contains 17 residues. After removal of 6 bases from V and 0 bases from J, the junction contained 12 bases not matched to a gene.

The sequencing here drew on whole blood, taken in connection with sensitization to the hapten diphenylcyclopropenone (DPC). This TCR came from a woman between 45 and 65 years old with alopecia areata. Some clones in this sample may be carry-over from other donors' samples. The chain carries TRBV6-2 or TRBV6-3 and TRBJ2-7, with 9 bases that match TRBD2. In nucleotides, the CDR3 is TGTGCCAGCAGGAGGCTAGCGGGACTATCAAGCTCCTACGAGCAGTACTTC. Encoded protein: CASRRLAGLSSSYEQYF.